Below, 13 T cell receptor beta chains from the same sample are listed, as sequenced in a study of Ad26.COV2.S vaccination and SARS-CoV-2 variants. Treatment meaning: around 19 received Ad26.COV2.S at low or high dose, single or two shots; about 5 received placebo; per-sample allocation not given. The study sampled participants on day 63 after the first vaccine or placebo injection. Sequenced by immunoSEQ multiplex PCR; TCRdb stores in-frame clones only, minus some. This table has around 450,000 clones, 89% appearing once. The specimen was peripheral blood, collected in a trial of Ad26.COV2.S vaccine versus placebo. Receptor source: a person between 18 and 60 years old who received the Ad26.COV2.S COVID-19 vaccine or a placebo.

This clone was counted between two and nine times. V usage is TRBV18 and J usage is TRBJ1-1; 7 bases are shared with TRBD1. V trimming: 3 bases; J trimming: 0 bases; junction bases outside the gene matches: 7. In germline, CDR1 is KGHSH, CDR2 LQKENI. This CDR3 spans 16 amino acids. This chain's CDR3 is CASSPRTGDMNTEAFF. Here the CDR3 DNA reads TGTGCCAGCTCACCGCGGACAGGAGACATGAACACTGAAGCTTTCTTT.

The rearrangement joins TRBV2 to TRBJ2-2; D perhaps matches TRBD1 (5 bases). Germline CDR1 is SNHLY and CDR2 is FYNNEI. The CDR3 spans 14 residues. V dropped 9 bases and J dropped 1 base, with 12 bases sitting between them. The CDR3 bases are TGTGCCAGAGGACGGACACTGAACACCGGGGAGCTGTTTTTT. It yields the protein CARGRTLNTGELFF. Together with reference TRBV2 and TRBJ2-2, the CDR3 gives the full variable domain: EPEVTQTPSHQVTQMGQEVILRCVPISNHLYFYWYRQILGQKVEFLVSFYNNEISEKSEIFDDQFSVERPDGSNFTLKIRSTKLEDSAMYFCARGRTLNTGELFFGEGSRLTVL.

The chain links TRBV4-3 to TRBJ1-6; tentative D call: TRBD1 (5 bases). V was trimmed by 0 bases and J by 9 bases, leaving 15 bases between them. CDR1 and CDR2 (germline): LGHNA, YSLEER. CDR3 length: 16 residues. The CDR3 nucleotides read TGCGCCAGCAGCCAAGACCCGTCGGGGGGTGGTTCACCCCTCCACTTT. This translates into CASSQDPSGGGSPLHF.

The CDR3 reads CASSPPGTAENSPLHF. In DNA, the CDR3 is TGTGCCAGCTCACCCCCCGGGACAGCAGAGAATTCACCCCTCCACTTT. The rearrangement links TRBV18 to TRBJ1-6, with 7 nucleotides matching TRBD1. The CDR3 consists of 16 residues. V trimming: 3 bases; J trimming: 7 bases; junction bases outside the gene matches: 9. Germline V gives CDR1 KGHSH, CDR2 LQKENI.

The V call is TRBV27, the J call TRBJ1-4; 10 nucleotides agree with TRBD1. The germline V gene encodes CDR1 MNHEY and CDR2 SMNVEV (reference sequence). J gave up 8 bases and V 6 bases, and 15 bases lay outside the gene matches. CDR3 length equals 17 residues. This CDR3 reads CASSSTKRQGAIEKLFF. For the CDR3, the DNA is TGTGCCAGCAGCTCCACCAAGAGACAGGGGGCAATAGAAAAACTGTTTTTT.

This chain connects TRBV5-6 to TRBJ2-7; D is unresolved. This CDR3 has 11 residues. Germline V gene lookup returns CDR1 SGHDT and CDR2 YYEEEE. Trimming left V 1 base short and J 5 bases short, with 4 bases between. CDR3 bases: TGTGCCAGCAGCTTGTTCCACGAGCAGTACTTC. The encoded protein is CASSLFHEQYF.

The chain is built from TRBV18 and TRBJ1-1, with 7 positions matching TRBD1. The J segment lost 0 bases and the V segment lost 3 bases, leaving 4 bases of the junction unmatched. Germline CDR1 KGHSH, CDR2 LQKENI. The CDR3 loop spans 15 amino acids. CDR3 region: CASSPRDSMNTEAFF. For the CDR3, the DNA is TGTGCCAGCTCACCCCGGGACAGCATGAACACTGAAGCTTTCTTT.

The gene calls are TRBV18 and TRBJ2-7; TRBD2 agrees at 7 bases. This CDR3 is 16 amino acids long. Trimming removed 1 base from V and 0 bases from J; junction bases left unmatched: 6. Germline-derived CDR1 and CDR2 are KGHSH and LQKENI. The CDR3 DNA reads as TGTGCCAGCTCACCACGGGAAGCGGGAAGCTCCTACGAGCAGTACGTC. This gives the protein CASSPREAGSSYEQYV.

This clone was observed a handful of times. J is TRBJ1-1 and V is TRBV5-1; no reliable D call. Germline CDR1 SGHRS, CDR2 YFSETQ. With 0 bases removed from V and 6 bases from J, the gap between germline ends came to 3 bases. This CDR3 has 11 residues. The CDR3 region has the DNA TGCGCCAGCAGCTTGGAATCTGAAGCTTTCTTT. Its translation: CASSLESEAFF.

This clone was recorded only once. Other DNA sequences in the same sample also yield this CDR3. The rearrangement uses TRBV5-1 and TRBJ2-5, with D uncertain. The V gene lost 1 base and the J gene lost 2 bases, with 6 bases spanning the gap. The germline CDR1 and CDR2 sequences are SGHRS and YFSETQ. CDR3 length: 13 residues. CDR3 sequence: CASSLTVQETQYF. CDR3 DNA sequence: TGCGCCAGCAGCTTGACAGTTCAAGAGACCCAGTACTTC.

This chain's CDR3 is CASSLAMFFYGYTF. The CDR3 DNA follows: TGTGCCAGCAGCTTAGCGATGTTTTTCTATGGCTACACCTTC. The chain joins TRBV7-2 to TRBJ1-2; D uncertain. This CDR3 spans 14 amino acids. Germline values: CDR1 SGHTA, CDR2 FQGNSA. The germline V and J ends were trimmed by 0 bases and 4 bases, with 9 bases remaining between them.

CDR3 sequence: CASSILAGVTEETQYF. The CDR3 DNA follows: TGTGCCAGTAGTATTCTAGCGGGAGTAACCGAAGAGACCCAGTACTTC. The rearrangement links TRBV19 to TRBJ2-5, with 10 bases fitting TRBD2. Germline-derived CDR1 and CDR2 are LNHDA and SQIVND (reference sequence). V lost 3 bases to trimming and J lost 3 bases; unmatched junction nucleotides: 7. The CDR3 is 16 residues long. The full variable domain, in which reference TRBV19 and TRBJ2-5 provide the parts outside the CDR3, is DGGITQSPKYLFRKEGQNVTLSCEQNLNHDAMYWYRQDPGQGLRLIYYSQIVNDFQKGDIAEGYSVSREKKESFPLTVTSAQKNPTAFYLCASSILAGVTEETQYFGPGTRLLVL.

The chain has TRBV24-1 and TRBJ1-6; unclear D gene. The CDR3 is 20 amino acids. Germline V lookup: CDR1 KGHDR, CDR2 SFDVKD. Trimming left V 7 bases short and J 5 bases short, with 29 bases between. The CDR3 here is CATSLRARQVAKVNNSPLHF. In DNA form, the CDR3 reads TGTGCCACCAGCCTCAGAGCCCGTCAGGTGGCTAAAGTTAATAATTCACCCCTCCACTTT.